These T cell receptor beta chains were read from a single sample in a study of blood T cell repertoires in COVID-19. The data were produced by immunoSEQ multiplex PCR, yet TCRdb's version contains in-frame clones alone and is incomplete. This sample has 200,000 to 300,000 clones, with under 85% found just once. Sequencing used peripheral blood. The source is a human donor in a cohort sampled during active COVID-19. CDR3s include the opening cysteine and the closing phenylalanine or tryptophan. A D gene is named only where the DNA matches it firmly. Some rows mark clone size as missing; the rest say once, few, many or name a class of expanded clone.

cdr3_aa,cdr3_nt,v_call,clone_size,j_call,d_call
CASNPSTSNEQFF,TGTGCCAGTAATCCTTCGACTTCCAATGAGCAGTTCTTC,TRBV19,.,TRBJ2-1,.
CASSPVRRGDNTGELFF,TGCGCCAGCAGCCCCGTGCGACGCGGGGATAACACCGGGGAGCTGTTTTTT,TRBV5-1,.,TRBJ2-2,.
CASSETGYHQPQHF,TGCGCCAGCAGCGAAACGGGATATCATCAGCCCCAGCATTTT,TRBV5-1,.,TRBJ1-5,.
CASSLSQGVSGANVLTF,TGTGCCAGCAGTTTGTCGCAGGGGGTGTCTGGGGCCAACGTCCTGACTTTC,TRBV28,.,TRBJ2-6,TRBD1
CATSDRGQNTEAFF,TGTGCCACCAGTGACCGCGGACAGAACACTGAAGCTTTCTTT,TRBV24-1,.,TRBJ1-1,.
CASSRDREFGYTF,TGTGCCAGCTCGCGGGACAGGGAATTCGGCTACACCTTC,TRBV18,.,TRBJ1-2,TRBD1
CASSSGTGGTEAFF,TGTGCCAGCAGCTCCGGGACAGGGGGGACTGAAGCTTTCTTT,TRBV5-5,.,TRBJ1-1,TRBD1
CASSSWTSGNSYNEQFF,TGTGCCAGCTCATCTTGGACTAGCGGGAACTCCTACAATGAGCAGTTCTTC,TRBV18,.,TRBJ2-1,TRBD2
CASSPPNRGFYNEQFF,TGTGCCAGCTCACCACCGAACAGGGGATTTTACAATGAGCAGTTCTTC,TRBV18,.,TRBJ2-1,TRBD1
CASSSDRGHLYEQYF,TGTGCCAGCAGCTCAGACAGGGGGCACCTTTACGAGCAGTACTTC,TRBV6-5,.,TRBJ2-7,TRBD1
CASSLETGSSNQPQHF,TGTGCCAGCAGCTTGGAAACAGGCTCTAGCAATCAGCCCCAGCATTTT,TRBV5-6,.,TRBJ1-5,.
CASSQEDRARYGYTF,TGTGCCAGCAGCCAAGAGGACAGGGCCCGCTATGGCTACACTTTC,TRBV4-2,.,TRBJ1-2,TRBD1
CASSPTGRENTEAFF,TGTGCCAGCAGCCCAACCGGACGGGAGAACACTGAAGCTTTCTTT,TRBV27,.,TRBJ1-1,.
CASSLKALFFGTEAFF,TGTGCCAGCAGCTTGAAAGCACTTTTCTTTGGCACTGAAGCTTTCTTT,TRBV5-4,.,TRBJ1-1,.
CASRPTGVGTGELFF,TGTGCCAGCAGACCTACAGGGGTGGGGACCGGGGAGCTGTTTTTT,TRBV7-2,few,TRBJ2-2,TRBD1
CASMTGNSPLHF,TGTGCCAGCATGACTGGTAATTCACCCCTCCACTTT,TRBV28,.,TRBJ1-6,.
CASSTGQGRAKNIQYF,TGTGCCAGCAGCACCGGACAGGGCAGAGCCAAAAACATTCAGTACTTC,TRBV7-2,.,TRBJ2-4,TRBD1
CASSRTSIQNTEAFF,TGCGCCAGCAGCAGGACAAGCATTCAGAACACTGAAGCTTTCTTT,TRBV5-1,.,TRBJ1-1,.
CASSSRGDNEQFF,TGTGCCAGCAGCTCCCGCGGGGACAATGAGCAGTTCTTC,TRBV9,.,TRBJ2-1,.
CASRTGATGNTIYF,TGCGCCAGCAGGACAGGGGCTACTGGAAACACCATATATTTT,TRBV10-2,.,TRBJ1-3,TRBD1
CASSLSAGTPQFF,TGTGCCAGCAGTTTATCGGCCGGGACTCCGCAGTTCTTC,TRBV25-1,.,TRBJ2-1,.
CASTSFPEAFF,TGTGCCAGTACTTCCTTTCCTGAAGCTTTCTTT,TRBV19,.,TRBJ1-1,.